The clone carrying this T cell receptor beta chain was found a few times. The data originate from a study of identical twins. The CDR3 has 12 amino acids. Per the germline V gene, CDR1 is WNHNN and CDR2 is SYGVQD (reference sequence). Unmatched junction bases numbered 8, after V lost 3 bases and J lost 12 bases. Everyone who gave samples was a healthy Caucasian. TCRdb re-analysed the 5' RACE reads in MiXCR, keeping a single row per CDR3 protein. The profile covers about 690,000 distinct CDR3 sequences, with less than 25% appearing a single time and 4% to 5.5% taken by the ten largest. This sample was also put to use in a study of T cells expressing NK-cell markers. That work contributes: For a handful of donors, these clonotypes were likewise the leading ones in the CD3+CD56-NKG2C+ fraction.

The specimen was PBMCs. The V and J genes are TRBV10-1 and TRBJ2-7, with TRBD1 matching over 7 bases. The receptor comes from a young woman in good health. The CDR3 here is CASSDSPGQPYF. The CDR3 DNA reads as TGCGCCAGCAGTGATTCTCCGGGACAGCCGTACTTC.